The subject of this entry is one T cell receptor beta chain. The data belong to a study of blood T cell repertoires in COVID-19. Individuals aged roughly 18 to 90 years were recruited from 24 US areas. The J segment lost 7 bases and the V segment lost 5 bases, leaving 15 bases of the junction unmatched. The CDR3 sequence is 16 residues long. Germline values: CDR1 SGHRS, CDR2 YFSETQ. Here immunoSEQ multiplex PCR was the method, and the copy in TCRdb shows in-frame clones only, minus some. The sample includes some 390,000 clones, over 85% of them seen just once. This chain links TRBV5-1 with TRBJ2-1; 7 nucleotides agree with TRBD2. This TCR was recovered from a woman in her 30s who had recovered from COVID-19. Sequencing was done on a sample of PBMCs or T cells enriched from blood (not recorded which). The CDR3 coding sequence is TGCGCCAGCAGTCGCATGCGGGCTAGCGGATTTAATGAGCAGTTCTTC. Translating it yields CASSRMRASGFNEQFF.